The 14 T cell receptor beta chains reported below all come from one sample, sequenced in a study of blood T cells in healthy people across ages. Then a second PCR, running about 7 to 11 cycles, was carried out with a sample-barcoded 5' primer and a J-beta primer mix. TCRdb re-called the 5' RACE reads through MiXCR, storing one row per CDR3 protein. The sample consists of approximately 600,000 distinct CDR3 sequences, roughly 50% of them appearing once. What was sequenced was blood. These receptor sequences come from a man aged 55 to 69 in good health.

The rearrangement uses TRBV6-5 and TRBJ2-5; tentative D call: TRBD1 (6 bases). V was shortened by 2 bases and J by 4 bases, with 14 bases between the two germline ends. Germline V CDR1 and CDR2: MNHEY, SVGAGI. This CDR3 has 15 residues. This CDR3 reads CASSYQQGRRETQYF. DNA of the CDR3: TGTGCCAGCAGTTACCAACAGGGTAGGCGAGAGACCCAGTACTTC.

The V and J genes are TRBV5-1 and TRBJ1-4, with D perhaps matching TRBD1 (5 bases). The CDR3 runs 13 residues. The V gene's germline CDR1 is SGHRS and CDR2 YFSETQ. Trimming left V 4 bases short and J 6 bases short, with 10 bases between. The CDR3 bases are TGCGCCAGCAGCCCGGGGGACGATGAAAAACTGTTTTTT. As protein: CASSPGDDEKLFF.

The chain uses TRBV20-1 and TRBJ2-5, with 11 positions matching TRBD2. Trimming removed 3 bases from V and 2 bases from J; junction bases left unmatched: 17. The germline V gene encodes CDR1 DFQATT and CDR2 SNEGSKA (reference sequence). The CDR3 is 19 amino acids. The CDR3 sequence is CSARSLLWLAGGRQETQYF. CDR3 in DNA: TGCAGTGCTAGGTCACTCCTCTGGCTAGCGGGGGGCCGACAAGAGACCCAGTACTTC.

Concerning this clonotype: A read error may explain this, as a much larger clone is one base away. The chain employs TRBV5-1 and TRBJ1-1, with D tentatively TRBD1 (6 bases). The CDR3 runs to 15 residues. Germline loops: CDR1 SGHRS, CDR2 YFSETQ. The CDR3 spells CVSSLQLDRNGEAFF. The CDR3 region has the DNA TGCGTCAGCAGCTTACAACTAGACAGGAATGGTGAAGCTTTCTTT.

V usage is TRBV20-1 and J usage is TRBJ2-7; 12 bases align to TRBD2. Germline values: CDR1 DFQATT, CDR2 SNEGSKA (reference sequence). This CDR3 contains 17 residues. After removal of 0 bases from V and 7 bases from J, the junction contained 13 bases not matched to a gene. Here the CDR3 DNA reads TGCAGTGCTAGAGATAGGCCTAGCGGGGGGGGATTGAATGAGCAGTACTTC. Amino acids: CSARDRPSGGGLNEQYF.

V usage is TRBV4-1 and J usage is TRBJ2-3; 8 positions agree with TRBD2. The V gene's germline CDR1 is MGHRA and CDR2 YSYEKL. After removal of 1 base from V and 1 base from J, the junction contained 1 base not matched to a gene. The CDR3 runs to 15 residues. The CDR3: CASSQGSGGTDTQYF. The CDR3 bases are TGCGCCAGCAGCCAAGGTAGCGGGGGCACAGATACGCAGTATTTT.

V is TRBV20-1 and J is TRBJ2-5; TRBD2 aligns across 9 bases. There are 16 residues in the CDR3. Losses at the gene ends were 0 bases for V and 4 bases for J; bases not matched to a gene: 9. Germline CDR1 reads DFQATT; CDR2 reads SNEGSKA (reference sequence). The CDR3 region has the DNA TGCAGTGCTAGAGATTTGCGGGGGGGACCAGTAGAGACCCAGTACTTC. Protein product: CSARDLRGGPVETQYF.

The chain has TRBV25-1 and TRBJ2-6; tentatively, D is TRBD2 (6 bases). Germline lookup yields CDR1 MGHDK and CDR2 SYGVNS. This CDR3 spans 19 amino acids. Deletions cut 4 bases from V and 1 base from J, with 20 bases between. CDR3 bases: TGTGCCAGCAGTGGGGAACTGGGGAGGTACCCATCTGGGGCCAACGTCCTGACTTTC. Translating it yields CASSGELGRYPSGANVLTF. Filled out from reference TRBV25-1 and TRBJ2-6, the complete variable domain reads EADIYQTPRYLVIGTGKKITLECSQTMGHDKMYWYQQDPGMELHLIHYSYGVNSTEKGDLSSESTVSRIRTEHFPLTLESARPSHTSQYLCASSGELGRYPSGANVLTFGAGSRLTVL.

On this clonotype: Sequence at one end of the junction differs from germline and may be a read error. This chain connects TRBV29-1 to TRBJ2-5, with 8 nucleotides matching TRBD1. The J call may be incorrect, as the DNA end agrees better with TRBJ2-4. The germline CDR1 and CDR2 sequences are SQVTM and ANQGSEA. CDR3 length: 12 amino acids. DNA for the CDR3: TGCGGCGTTGGAGACAGGGGTTACATTCAGTACTTC. It encodes CGVGDRGYIQYF.

The gene calls are TRBV9 and TRBJ2-1, with 8 nucleotides matching TRBD2. The CDR3 has 14 amino acids. V lost 0 bases and J lost 6; bases outside the gene matches: 2. CDR1 SGDLS and CDR2 YYNGEE come from the germline V gene. In DNA, the CDR3 is TGTGCCAGCAGCGTAGGTGGGACTAGCAATGAGCAGTTCTTC. It yields the protein CASSVGGTSNEQFF.

The CDR3 loop reads CASSLDGTGSNEQFF. The DNA for the CDR3 is TGCGCCAGCAGCTTGGACGGGACAGGGTCAAATGAGCAGTTCTTC. V gene TRBV5-1 combines with J gene TRBJ2-1, with 9 bases aligning to TRBD1. This CDR3 has 15 residues. Germline assignment: CDR1 SGHRS and CDR2 YFSETQ. The V and J ends lost 0 bases and 7 bases, in that order; junction bases with no gene match: 5.

V usage is TRBV3-1 and J usage is TRBJ2-1; the match to TRBD2 covers 12 bases. In germline, CDR1 is LGHDT, CDR2 YNNKEL (reference sequence). CDR3 size: 16 residues. With 5 bases clipped from V and 5 bases from J, the junction kept 7 bases outside the gene matches. CDR3 protein: CASSSWTSGVNNEQFF. DNA of the CDR3: TGTGCCAGCAGCTCCTGGACTAGCGGGGTCAACAATGAGCAGTTCTTC.

This clonotype was detected many times. J is TRBJ2-5 and V is TRBV20-1; no reliable D call. The CDR3 spans 13 residues. The germline CDR1 and CDR2 sequences are DFQATT and SNEGSKA (reference sequence). V was shortened by 3 bases and J by 4 bases, with 12 bases between the two germline ends. CDR3 protein: CSASDPGRETQYF. The CDR3 region has the DNA TGCAGTGCTAGCGACCCAGGCCGAGAGACCCAGTACTTC.

Ten or more counts support this clonotype. The chain combines TRBV5-1 with TRBJ2-1; 10 bases line up with TRBD2. The germline CDR1 and CDR2 sequences are SGHRS and YFSETQ. Losses at the gene ends were 4 bases for V and 2 bases for J; bases not matched to a gene: 3. This CDR3 is built from 15 residues. The CDR3 coding sequence is TGCGCCAGCAGCCCTCTAGCGGGGGCCTACAATGAGCAGTTCTTC. Its protein product is CASSPLAGAYNEQFF.